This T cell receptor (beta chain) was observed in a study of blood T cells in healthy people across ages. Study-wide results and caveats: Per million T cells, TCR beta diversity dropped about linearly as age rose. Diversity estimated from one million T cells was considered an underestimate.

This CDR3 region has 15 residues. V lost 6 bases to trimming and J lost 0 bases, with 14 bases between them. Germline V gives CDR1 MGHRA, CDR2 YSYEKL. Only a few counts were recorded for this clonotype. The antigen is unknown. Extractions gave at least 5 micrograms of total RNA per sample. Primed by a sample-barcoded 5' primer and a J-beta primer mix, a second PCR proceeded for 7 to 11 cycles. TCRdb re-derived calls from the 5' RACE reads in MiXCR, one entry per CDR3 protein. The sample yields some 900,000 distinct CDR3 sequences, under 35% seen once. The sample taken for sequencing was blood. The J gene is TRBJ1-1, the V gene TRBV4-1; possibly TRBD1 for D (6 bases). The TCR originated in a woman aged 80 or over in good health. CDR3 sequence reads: CASRNRDTLNTEAFF. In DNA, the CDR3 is TGCGCCAGCAGAAACCGGGACACCTTGAACACTGAAGCTTTCTTT.